This section outlines one T cell receptor (beta chain) sequence together with its context. The sample belongs to a study of blood T cell repertoires in COVID-19. Study as a whole: Acute-phase and convalescent COVID-19 samples originated in the United States, Italy and Spain.

The method was immunoSEQ multiplex PCR; TCRdb's version includes in-frame clones alone and lacks a portion of them. The table lists about 220,000 clones, more than 75% of them singletons. The sequence was collected from a woman in her seventies with COVID-19, enrolled during active disease. Material: peripheral blood.

The DNA of the CDR3 is TGCGCCAGCAGCCGTACGCGGGCAACTAATGAAAAACTGTTTTTT. Its translation: CASSRTRATNEKLFF. This sequence joins TRBV5-1 and TRBJ1-4; D gene ambiguous. Per germline, CDR1 SGHRS and CDR2 YFSETQ. This CDR3 has 15 residues. Trimming removed 4 bases at V and 0 bases at J, with 10 bases between.